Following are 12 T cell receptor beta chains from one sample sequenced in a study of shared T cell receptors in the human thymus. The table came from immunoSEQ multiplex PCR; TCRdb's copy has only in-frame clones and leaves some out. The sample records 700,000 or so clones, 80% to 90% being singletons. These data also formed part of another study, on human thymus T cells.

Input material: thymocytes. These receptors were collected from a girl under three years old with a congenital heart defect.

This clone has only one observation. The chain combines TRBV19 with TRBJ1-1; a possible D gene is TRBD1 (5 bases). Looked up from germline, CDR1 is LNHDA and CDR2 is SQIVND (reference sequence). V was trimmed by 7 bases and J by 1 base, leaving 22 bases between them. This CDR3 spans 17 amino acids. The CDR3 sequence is CASKGPGGEPENTEAFF. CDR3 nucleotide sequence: TGTGCCAGTAAAGGACCAGGAGGGGAGCCCGAGAACACTGAAGCTTTCTTT.

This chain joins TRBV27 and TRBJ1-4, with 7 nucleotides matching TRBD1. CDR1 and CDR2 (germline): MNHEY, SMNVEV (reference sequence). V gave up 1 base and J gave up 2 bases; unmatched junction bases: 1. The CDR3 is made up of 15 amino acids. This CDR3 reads CASSLLGQTNEKLFF. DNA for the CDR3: TGTGCCAGCAGTTTATTGGGACAGACTAATGAAAAACTGTTTTTT. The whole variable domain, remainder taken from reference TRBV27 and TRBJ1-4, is EAQVTQNPRYLITVTGKKLTVTCSQNMNHEYMSWYRQDPGLGLRQIYYSMNVEVTDKGDVPEGYKVSRKEKRNFPLILESPSPNQTSLYFCASSLLGQTNEKLFFGSGTQLSVL.

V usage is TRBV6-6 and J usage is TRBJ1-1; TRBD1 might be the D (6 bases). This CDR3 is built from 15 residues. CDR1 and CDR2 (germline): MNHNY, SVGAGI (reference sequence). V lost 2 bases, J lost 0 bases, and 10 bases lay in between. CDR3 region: CASSYRTGMNTEAFF. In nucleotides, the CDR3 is TGTGCCAGCAGTTACCGAACAGGGATGAACACTGAAGCTTTCTTT.

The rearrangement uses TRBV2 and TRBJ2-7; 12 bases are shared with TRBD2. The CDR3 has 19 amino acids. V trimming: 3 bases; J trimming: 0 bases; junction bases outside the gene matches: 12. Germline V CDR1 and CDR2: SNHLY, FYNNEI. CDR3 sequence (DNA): TGTGCCAGCAGTGACCTTAGGGCTAGCGGGGGGGTTCACTCCTACGAGCAGTACTTC. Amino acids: CASSDLRASGGVHSYEQYF.

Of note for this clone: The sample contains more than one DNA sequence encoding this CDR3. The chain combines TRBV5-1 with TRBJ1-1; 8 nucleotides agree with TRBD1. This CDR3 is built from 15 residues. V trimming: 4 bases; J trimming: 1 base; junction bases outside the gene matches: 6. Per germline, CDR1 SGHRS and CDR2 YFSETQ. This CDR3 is CASSPTTGENTEAFF. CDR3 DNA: TGCGCCAGCAGCCCAACGACAGGGGAGAACACTGAAGCTTTCTTT.

The DNA of the CDR3 is TGTGCCAGCAGTACTAAAAACTGGAGCAATCAGCCCCAGCATTTT. This translates into CASSTKNWSNQPQHF. The rearrangement uses TRBV27 and TRBJ1-5; D ambiguous. Trimming took 5 bases from V and 1 from J, leaving 12 bases between them. The CDR3 sequence is 15 residues long. Germline lookup yields CDR1 MNHEY and CDR2 SMNVEV (reference sequence).

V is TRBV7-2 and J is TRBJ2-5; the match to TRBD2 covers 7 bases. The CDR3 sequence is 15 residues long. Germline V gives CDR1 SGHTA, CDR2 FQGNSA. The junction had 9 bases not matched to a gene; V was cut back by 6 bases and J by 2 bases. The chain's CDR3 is CASRWTSLPQETQYF. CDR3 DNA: TGTGCCAGCAGATGGACTAGTCTGCCACAAGAGACCCAGTACTTC. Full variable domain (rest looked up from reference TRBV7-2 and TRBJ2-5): GAGVSQSPSNKVTEKGKDVELRCDPISGHTALYWYRQSLGQGLEFLIYFQGNSAPDKSGLPSDRFSAERTGGSVSTLTIQRTQQEDSAVYLCASRWTSLPQETQYFGPGTRLLVL.

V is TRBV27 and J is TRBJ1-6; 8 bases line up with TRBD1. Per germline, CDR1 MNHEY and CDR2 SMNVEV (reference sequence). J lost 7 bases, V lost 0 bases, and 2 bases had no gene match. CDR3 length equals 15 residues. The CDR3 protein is CASSLSRQGNSPLHF. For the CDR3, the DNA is TGTGCCAGCAGTTTATCGAGACAGGGGAATTCACCCCTCCACTTT.

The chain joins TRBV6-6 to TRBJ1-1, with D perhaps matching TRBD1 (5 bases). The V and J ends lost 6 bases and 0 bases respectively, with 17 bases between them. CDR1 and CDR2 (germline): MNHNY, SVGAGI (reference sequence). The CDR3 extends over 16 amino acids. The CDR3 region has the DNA TGTGCCAGCAGAGACAGTTCCCCCAGGGTGAACACTGAAGCTTTCTTT. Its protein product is CASRDSSPRVNTEAFF.

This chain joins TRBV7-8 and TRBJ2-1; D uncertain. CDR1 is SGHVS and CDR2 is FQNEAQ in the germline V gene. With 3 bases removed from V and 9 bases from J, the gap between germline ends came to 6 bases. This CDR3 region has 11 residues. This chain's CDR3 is CASSFSGEQFF. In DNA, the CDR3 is TGTGCCAGCAGCTTTAGTGGTGAGCAGTTCTTC.

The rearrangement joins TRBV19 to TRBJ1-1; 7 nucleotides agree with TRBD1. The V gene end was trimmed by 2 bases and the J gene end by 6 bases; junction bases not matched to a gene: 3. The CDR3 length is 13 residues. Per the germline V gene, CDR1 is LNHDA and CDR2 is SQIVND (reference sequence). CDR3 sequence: CASSIRTGAEAFF. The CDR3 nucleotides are TGTGCCAGTAGTATACGGACAGGAGCTGAAGCTTTCTTT.

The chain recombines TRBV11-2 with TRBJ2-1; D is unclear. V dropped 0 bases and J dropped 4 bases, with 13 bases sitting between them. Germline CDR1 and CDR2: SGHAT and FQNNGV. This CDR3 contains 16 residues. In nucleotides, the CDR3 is TGTGCCAGCAGCTTAGATCTGGGCCTTACGTACAATGAGCAGTTCTTC. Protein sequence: CASSLDLGLTYNEQFF.